Listed here are 31 T cell receptor beta chains from one sample, sequenced in a study of memory CD4+ T cells and cytomegalovirus serostatus (dated by TCRdb to between 2019 and 2020). Single viable CD3+CD4+CD8-CD45RO+ cells were sorted as memory CD4+ T cells on a FACSAria II. To prepare the library, the immunoSEQ multiplex PCR assay was applied. Here the immuneACCESS table is served through TCRdb, limited to in-frame sequences with V and J called. Missing clones are a known gap in these copies; in checked studies unresolved V genes cover under half, and the rest lacks a known reason. The sample records around 88,000 clones, 80% of which are singletons. About 4% of the sample goes to the ten largest clones. The sequenced sample was memory CD4+ T cells from blood. All receptors derive from an adult in good health and CMV-seropositive.

CDR3 DNA sequence: TGTGCCAGCTCACCAGGACAGGGTTTAACCTACGAGCAGTACTTC. Protein product: CASSPGQGLTYEQYF. The chain has TRBV18 and TRBJ2-7; 8 positions match TRBD1. J was trimmed by 2 bases and V by 2 bases; bases with no gene match: 5. The CDR3 runs to 15 residues. Germline CDR1 KGHSH, CDR2 LQKENI.

The chain uses TRBV5-8 and TRBJ2-7, with 10 bases identical to TRBD1. V lost 4 bases and J lost 0; bases outside the gene matches: 10. The CDR3 contains 17 residues. The germline gives CDR1 SGHTS, CDR2 YDEGEE. DNA for the CDR3: TGTGCCAGCAGCCGATATCCGGGACAGGGGAGCTCCTACGAGCAGTACTTC. Translated: CASSRYPGQGSSYEQYF.

Written as DNA, the CDR3 is TGCGCCAGCAGCTTGGGGACAGATTACTATGGCTACACCTTC. Translating gives CASSLGTDYYGYTF. The V gene is TRBV5-1, the J gene TRBJ1-2; D is perhaps TRBD1 (6 bases). Looked up from germline, CDR1 is SGHRS and CDR2 is YFSETQ. This CDR3 region has 14 residues. V lost 0 bases, J lost 3 bases, and 9 bases lay in between.

This chain links TRBV28 with TRBJ1-1, with D perhaps TRBD1 (5 bases). CDR3 length: 15 amino acids. Germline V gives CDR1 MDHEN, CDR2 SYDVKM. Trimming left V 4 bases short and J 0 bases short, with 12 bases between. CDR3 in amino acids: CASSSGGGLNTEAFF. The DNA of the CDR3 is TGTGCCAGCAGTTCCGGGGGAGGGTTGAACACTGAAGCTTTCTTT. The full variable domain, completed using reference TRBV28 and TRBJ1-1, is DVKVTQSSRYLVKRTGEKVFLECVQDMDHENMFWYRQDPGLGLRLIYFSYDVKMKEKGDIPEGYSVSREKKERFSLILESASTNQTSMYLCASSSGGGLNTEAFFGQGTRLTVV.

This clone was observed once. V is TRBV9 and J is TRBJ2-1; D perhaps matches TRBD2 (6 bases). The germline V and J ends were trimmed by 0 bases and 7 bases, with 11 bases remaining between them. Looked up from germline, CDR1 is SGDLS and CDR2 is YYNGEE. CDR3 length: 14 amino acids. CDR3 residues: CASSVATSWNEQFF. CDR3 in DNA: TGTGCCAGCAGCGTAGCGACTAGTTGGAATGAGCAGTTCTTC.

This clone was seen a few times. J is TRBJ2-1 and V is TRBV7-3; perhaps TRBD2 as D (6 bases). CDR3 size: 14 residues. V shed 1 base and J shed 7 bases, with 11 bases lying between them. Germline V gene lookup returns CDR1 SGHTA and CDR2 FQGTGA. CDR3 sequence: CASSLNLGGNEQFF. The DNA for the CDR3 is TGTGCCAGCAGCTTAAACCTAGGAGGGAATGAGCAGTTCTTC.

V and J are TRBV7-3 and TRBJ2-2; D is perhaps TRBD2 (6 bases). The CDR3 totals 14 residues. The ends were cut back, 4 bases at V and 4 bases at J, with 10 bases in the middle. CDR1 is SGHTA, CDR2 FQGTGA, per germline. The CDR3 reads CASSSGGLTGELFF. DNA of the CDR3: TGTGCCAGCAGCTCTGGAGGGCTCACCGGGGAGCTGTTTTTT. Complete variable domain (other parts from reference TRBV7-3 and TRBJ2-2): GAGVSQTPSNKVTEKGKYVELRCDPISGHTALYWYRQSLGQGPEFLIYFQGTGAADDSGLPNDRFFAVRPEGSVSTLKIQRTERGDSAVYLCASSSGGLTGELFFGEGSRLTVL.

V is TRBV28 and J is TRBJ2-5; 7 bases align to TRBD2. With V trimmed by 3 bases and J by 4 bases, 2 bases remained unmatched. Per germline, CDR1 MDHEN and CDR2 SYDVKM. The CDR3 length is 13 residues. For the CDR3, the DNA is TGTGCCAGCAGTTTGGCGGGAGCAGAGACCCAGTACTTC. Residues: CASSLAGAETQYF.

This rearrangement joins TRBV6-5 to TRBJ2-7; TRBD2 matches at 7 bases. From germline, CDR1 is MNHEY and CDR2 SVGAGI. This CDR3 has 12 amino acids. Trimming at V came to 6 bases and at J to 4 bases, leaving 3 bases not matched to a gene. DNA of the CDR3: TGTGCCAGCAGCCGTAGCGGGTACGAGCAGTACTTC. Protein: CASSRSGYEQYF.

The chain links TRBV6-5 to TRBJ1-1; no clear D. Trimming stripped 6 bases from V and 1 base from J, with 9 bases between. This CDR3 is built from 13 residues. Germline V CDR1 and CDR2: MNHEY, SVGAGI. Here the CDR3 DNA reads TGTGCCAGCAGCCGGTTGGCGAACACTGAAGCTTTCTTT. Amino acids: CASSRLANTEAFF.

The CDR3 DNA sequence: TGTGCCAGCAGCAGTTACAGGGGGGACGGCTACACCTTC. It codes for CASSSYRGDGYTF. The chain is built from TRBV6-5 and TRBJ1-2; the match to TRBD1 covers 8 bases. The CDR3 totals 13 residues. J gave up 8 bases and V 6 bases, and 8 bases lay outside the gene matches. Per germline, CDR1 MNHEY and CDR2 SVGAGI.

The rearrangement links TRBV29-1 to TRBJ2-1; TRBD2 might be the D (6 bases). V shed 6 bases and J shed 7 bases, with 19 bases lying between them. The CDR3 is made up of 14 amino acids. Germline-derived CDR1 and CDR2 are SQVTM and ANQGSEA. The CDR3 region has the DNA TGCAGCGTCGGGGGTCCTAGTGTTTCAAATGAGCAGTTCTTC. Translating it yields CSVGGPSVSNEQFF.

The CDR3 DNA reads as TGCGCCAGCTCCGTGATGGGACAGGGGACAGATACGCAGTATTTT. Protein: CASSVMGQGTDTQYF. The chain employs TRBV5-1 and TRBJ2-3; 10 nucleotides line up with TRBD1. Looked up from germline, CDR1 is SGHRS and CDR2 is YFSETQ. The CDR3 is 15 amino acids. The J segment lost 3 bases and the V segment lost 7 bases, leaving 8 bases of the junction unmatched. Using reference TRBV5-1 and TRBJ2-3 for the parts outside the CDR3, the full variable domain is KAGVTQTPRYLIKTRGQQVTLSCSPISGHRSVSWYQQTPGQGLQFLFEYFSETQRNKGNFPGRFSGRQFSNSRSEMNVSTLELGDSALYLCASSVMGQGTDTQYFGPGTRLTVL.

The J gene is TRBJ2-1, the V gene TRBV21-1; no DNA check was done on the table's D call, TRBD2. TRBV21-1 is a pseudogene. The CDR3 has 20 residues. The CDR3 DNA reads TGTGCCAGCAGCAAAGAGTCCCTAGCGGGAGGTTCCCTCTCCTACAATGAGCAGTTCTTC. It translates to CASSKESLAGGSLSYNEQFF.

This chain joins TRBV7-3 and TRBJ2-5; D call uncertain. Trimming cost V 4 bases and J 4 bases, with 10 bases left between them. Germline V CDR1 and CDR2: SGHTA, FQGTGA. The CDR3 runs 13 residues. This chain's CDR3 is CASSSTFRETQYF. The CDR3 region has the DNA TGTGCCAGCAGCTCGACGTTCCGAGAGACCCAGTACTTC.

This clone was recorded once. J is TRBJ1-1 and V is TRBV5-4; D unresolved. V was shortened by 1 base and J by 6 bases, with 10 bases between the two germline ends. The germline V gene has CDR1 SGHNT and CDR2 YYREEE (reference sequence). The CDR3 has 13 residues. Here the CDR3 reads CASSLSTGAEAFF. Written as DNA, the CDR3 is TGTGCCAGCAGCTTGAGTACCGGGGCTGAAGCTTTCTTT.

This rearrangement joins TRBV10-2 to TRBJ1-5; D ambiguous. Germline V gene sequence: CDR1 WSHSY, CDR2 SAAADI. The CDR3 covers 13 residues. The V end lost 3 bases, the J end lost 5 bases, and 8 bases lay between the germline ends. The CDR3, as DNA: TGCGCCAGCAGTGACAATTCACATCAGCCCCAGCATTTT. Residues: CASSDNSHQPQHF.

The chain couples TRBV6-1 to TRBJ1-1; unclear D gene. Between the trimmed V and J ends, which lost 3 bases and 1 base, there was a span of 6 bases. This CDR3 is 13 amino acids long. Germline loops: CDR1 MNHNS, CDR2 SASEGT. Written as DNA, the CDR3 is TGTGCCAGCAGTGAGAGGGAGAACACTGAAGCTTTCTTT. Protein sequence: CASSERENTEAFF.

The V call is TRBV29-1, the J call TRBJ2-6; perhaps D is TRBD1 or TRBD2 (5 bases each). The germline V gene encodes CDR1 SQVTM and CDR2 ANQGSEA. V dropped 6 bases and J dropped 3 bases, with 12 bases sitting between them. CDR3 size: 14 residues. CDR3 nucleotide sequence: TGCAGCGTGCACCTGGGGGTTGGGGCCAACGTCCTGACTTTC. Its protein product is CSVHLGVGANVLTF.

By sample share, this clone is medium-sized. The same CDR3 also results from other DNA sequences found in this sample. This chain links TRBV18 with TRBJ1-5; TRBD1 agrees at 10 bases. CDR1 and CDR2 (germline): KGHSH, LQKENI. J gave up 5 bases and V 4 bases, and 2 bases lay outside the gene matches. The CDR3 has 14 amino acids. The CDR3 protein is CASSLTGGDQPQHF. CDR3 bases: TGTGCCAGCTCACTGACAGGGGGCGATCAGCCCCAGCATTTT. The complete variable domain, with remaining parts taken from reference TRBV18 and TRBJ1-5, reads NAGVMQNPRHLVRRRGQEARLRCSPMKGHSHVYWYRQLPEEGLKFMVYLQKENIIDESGMPKERFSAEFPKEGPSILRIQQVVRGDSAAYFCASSLTGGDQPQHFGDGTRLSIL.

This chain uses TRBV6-1 with TRBJ2-5; D possibly corresponds to TRBD2 (6 bases). Germline V gene lookup returns CDR1 MNHNS and CDR2 SASEGT. Trimming left V 6 bases short and J 5 bases short, with 16 bases between. This CDR3 has 14 amino acids. The DNA for the CDR3 is TGTGCCAGCAGGGAGGGGACCATAAAGGAGACCCAGTACTTC. Amino acids: CASREGTIKETQYF.

Comment on this clone: A junction end diverges from the germline sequence, so it may reflect a read error. The chain joins TRBV7-7 to TRBJ2-5, with D tentatively TRBD1 or TRBD2 (5 bases each). The CDR3 has 15 residues. Germline-derived CDR1 and CDR2 are SSHAT and FNYEAQ (reference sequence). CDR3 loop: CASSPGTRKQETQYF. CDR3 coding DNA: TGTGCTAGCAGCCCTGGGACGAGGAAACAAGAGACCCAGTACTTC.

The J gene is TRBJ1-1, the V gene TRBV2; D is possibly TRBD1 (5 bases). Trimming removed 7 bases from V and 2 bases from J, with 17 bases in between. The germline gives CDR1 SNHLY, CDR2 FYNNEI. The CDR3 loop spans 15 amino acids. The CDR3 loop reads CASILGGTPNTEAFF. The CDR3 region has the DNA TGTGCCAGCATCCTGGGAGGGACCCCTAACACTGAAGCTTTCTTT.

This clone was counted once. The chain is built from TRBV7-6 and TRBJ1-3; TRBD1 might be the D (6 bases). Germline assignment: CDR1 SGHVS and CDR2 FNYEAQ. V was cut by 4 bases and J by 3 bases, with 13 bases left in between. The CDR3 contains 15 residues. The CDR3 coding sequence is TGTGCCAGCAGCTCCGAACAGGGTCGTGGAAACACCATATATTTT. Amino acids: CASSSEQGRGNTIYF.

The rearrangement uses TRBV5-1 and TRBJ2-5; no clear D gene. CDR3 length: 13 residues. CDR1 is SGHRS, CDR2 YFSETQ, per germline. Trimming removed 5 bases from V and 1 base from J, with 9 bases in between. The CDR3 protein is CASRGAPQETQYF. CDR3 coding DNA: TGCGCCAGCAGAGGCGCCCCCCAAGAGACCCAGTACTTC.

The chain joins TRBV28 to TRBJ2-6; D is ambiguous. V lost 6 bases and J 1 base, leaving 10 bases between the germline ends. Germline V gene sequence: CDR1 MDHEN, CDR2 SYDVKM. This CDR3 region has 15 residues. Here the CDR3 reads CASSPYISGANVLTF. In DNA form, the CDR3 reads TGTGCCAGCAGCCCTTATATATCTGGGGCCAACGTCCTGACTTTC.

There are a few counts of this clone. The chain joins TRBV11-2 to TRBJ2-5; D is uncertain. CDR3 length: 11 residues. V was shortened by 3 bases and J by 2 bases, with 1 base between the two germline ends. The germline CDR1 and CDR2 sequences are SGHAT and FQNNGV. The DNA of the CDR3 is TGTGCCAGCAGCTTTCAAGAGACCCAGTACTTC. This codes for CASSFQETQYF. The full variable domain, rest sourced from reference TRBV11-2 and TRBJ2-5, is EAGVAQSPRYKIIEKRQSVAFWCNPISGHATLYWYQQILGQGPKLLIQFQNNGVVDDSQLPKDRFSAERLKGVDSTLKIQPAKLEDSAVYLCASSFQETQYFGPGTRLLVL.

This chain uses TRBV6-5 with TRBJ2-5, with a weak D call TRBD2 (8 bases). Germline V gene sequence: CDR1 MNHEY, CDR2 SVGAGI. This CDR3 region has 14 residues. V was shortened by 8 bases and J by 5 bases, with 18 bases between the two germline ends. The CDR3 spells CASGDSGSSETQYF. DNA for the CDR3: TGTGCCAGCGGGGACAGCGGGAGTTCTGAGACCCAGTACTTC.

The chain carries TRBV7-3 and TRBJ2-2; weak D call: TRBD2 (6 bases). V lost 2 bases to trimming and J lost 6 bases, with 7 bases between them. Per the germline V gene, CDR1 is SGHTA and CDR2 is FQGTGA. The CDR3 sequence is 13 residues long. The CDR3 loop reads CASSLSGAGELFF. CDR3 sequence (DNA): TGTGCCAGCAGCTTATCGGGGGCCGGGGAGCTGTTTTTT.

The chain recombines TRBV4-2 with TRBJ2-1; a possible D gene is TRBD1 (5 bases). Looked up from germline, CDR1 is LGHNA and CDR2 is YNFKEQ. CDR3 size: 16 residues. The V end was cut by 4 bases, the J end by 0 bases, with 13 bases between. In DNA form, the CDR3 reads TGTGCCAGCAGCCCAGTGGGGCAGAGCTCCTACAATGAGCAGTTCTTC. Translated, it gives CASSPVGQSSYNEQFF.

This sequence joins TRBV6-1 and TRBJ2-1, with 10 bases matching TRBD2. V lost 1 base to trimming and J lost 10 bases; unmatched junction nucleotides: 7. Germline CDR1 and CDR2: MNHNS and SASEGT. The CDR3 consists of 15 residues. The CDR3 DNA reads as TGTGCCAGCAGTGAAGGGACAGCGGGAGGGCTAGAGCAGTTCTTC. It specifies CASSEGTAGGLEQFF.